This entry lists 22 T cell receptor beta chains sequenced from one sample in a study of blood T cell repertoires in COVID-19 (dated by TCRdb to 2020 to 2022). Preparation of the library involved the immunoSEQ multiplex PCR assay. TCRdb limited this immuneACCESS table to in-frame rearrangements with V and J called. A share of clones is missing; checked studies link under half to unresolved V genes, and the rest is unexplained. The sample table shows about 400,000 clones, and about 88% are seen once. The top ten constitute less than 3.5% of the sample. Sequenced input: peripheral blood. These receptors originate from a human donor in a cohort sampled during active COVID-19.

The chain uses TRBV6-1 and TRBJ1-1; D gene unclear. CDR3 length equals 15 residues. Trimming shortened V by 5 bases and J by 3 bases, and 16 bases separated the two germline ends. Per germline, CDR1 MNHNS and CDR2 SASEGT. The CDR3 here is CASSWARAWDTEAFF. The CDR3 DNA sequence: TGTGCCAGCAGTTGGGCGAGGGCGTGGGACACTGAAGCTTTCTTT.

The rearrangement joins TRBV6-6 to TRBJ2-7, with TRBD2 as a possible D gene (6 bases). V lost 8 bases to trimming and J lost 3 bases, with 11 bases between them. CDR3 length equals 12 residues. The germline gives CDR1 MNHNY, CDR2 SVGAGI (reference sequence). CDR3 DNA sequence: TGTGCCAGCGGCGGGGAGGTCTACGAGCAGTACTTC. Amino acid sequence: CASGGEVYEQYF.

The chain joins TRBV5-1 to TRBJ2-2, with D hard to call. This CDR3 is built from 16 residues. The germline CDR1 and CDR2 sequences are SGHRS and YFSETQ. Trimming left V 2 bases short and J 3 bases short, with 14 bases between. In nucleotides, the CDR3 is TGCGCCAGCAGCTTATCGGCGGCCCGTGACACCGGGGAGCTGTTTTTT. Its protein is CASSLSAARDTGELFF.

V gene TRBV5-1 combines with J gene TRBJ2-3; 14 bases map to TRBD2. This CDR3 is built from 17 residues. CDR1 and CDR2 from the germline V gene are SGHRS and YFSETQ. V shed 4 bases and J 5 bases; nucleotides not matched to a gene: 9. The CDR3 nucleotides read TGCGCCAGCAGCATAGGGACTAGCGGGAGTGAAGGAGATACGCAGTATTTT. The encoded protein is CASSIGTSGSEGDTQYF.

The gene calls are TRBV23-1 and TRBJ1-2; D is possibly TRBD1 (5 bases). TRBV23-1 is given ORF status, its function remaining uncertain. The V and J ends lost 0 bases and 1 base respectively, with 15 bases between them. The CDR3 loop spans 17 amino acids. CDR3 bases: TGCGCCAGCAGTCAATCGGCGGGGCCAGATTTTAACTATGGCTACACCTTC. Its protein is CASSQSAGPDFNYGYTF.

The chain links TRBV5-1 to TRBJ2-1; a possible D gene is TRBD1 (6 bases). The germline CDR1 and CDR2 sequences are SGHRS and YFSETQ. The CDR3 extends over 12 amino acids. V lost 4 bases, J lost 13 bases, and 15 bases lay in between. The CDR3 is CASSLDSRFQFF. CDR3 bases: TGCGCCAGCAGCCTGGACAGTAGGTTTCAGTTCTTC.

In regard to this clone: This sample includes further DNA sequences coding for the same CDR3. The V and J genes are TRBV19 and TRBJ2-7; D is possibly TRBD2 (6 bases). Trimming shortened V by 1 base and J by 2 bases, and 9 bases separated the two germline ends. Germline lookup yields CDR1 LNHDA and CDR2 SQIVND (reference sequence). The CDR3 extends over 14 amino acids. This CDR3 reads CASSIGPSAYEQYF. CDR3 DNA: TGTGCCAGTAGTATAGGCCCTAGCGCCTACGAGCAGTACTTC. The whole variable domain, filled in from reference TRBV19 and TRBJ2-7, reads DGGITQSPKYLFRKEGQNVTLSCEQNLNHDAMYWYRQDPGQGLRLIYYSQIVNDFQKGDIAEGYSVSREKKESFPLTVTSAQKNPTAFYLCASSIGPSAYEQYFGPGTRLTVT.

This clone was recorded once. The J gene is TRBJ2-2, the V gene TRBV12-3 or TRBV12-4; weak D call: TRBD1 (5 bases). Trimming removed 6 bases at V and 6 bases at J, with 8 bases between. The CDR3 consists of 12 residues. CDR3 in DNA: TGTGCCAGCAGGCAGGGCCCCGGGGAGCTGTTTTTT. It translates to CASRQGPGELFF.

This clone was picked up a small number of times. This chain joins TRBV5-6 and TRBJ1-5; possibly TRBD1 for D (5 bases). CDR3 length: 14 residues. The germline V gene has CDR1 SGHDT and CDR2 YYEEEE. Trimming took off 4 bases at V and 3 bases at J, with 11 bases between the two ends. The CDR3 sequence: CASSVQGLNQPQHF. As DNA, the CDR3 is TGTGCCAGCAGCGTTCAGGGTCTCAATCAGCCCCAGCATTTT. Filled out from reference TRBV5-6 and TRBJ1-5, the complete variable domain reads DAGVTQSPTHLIKTRGQQVTLRCSPKSGHDTVSWYQQALGQGPQFIFQYYEEEERQRGNFPDRFSGHQFPNYSSELNVNALLLGDSALYLCASSVQGLNQPQHFGDGTRLSIL.

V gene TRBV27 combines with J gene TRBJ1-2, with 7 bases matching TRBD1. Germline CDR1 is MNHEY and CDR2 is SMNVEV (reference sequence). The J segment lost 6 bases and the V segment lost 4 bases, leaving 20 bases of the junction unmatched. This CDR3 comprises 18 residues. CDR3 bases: TGTGCCAGCAGTTCTAATATTCGACAGGGTGCGATCCTACATGGCTACACCTTC. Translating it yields CASSSNIRQGAILHGYTF.

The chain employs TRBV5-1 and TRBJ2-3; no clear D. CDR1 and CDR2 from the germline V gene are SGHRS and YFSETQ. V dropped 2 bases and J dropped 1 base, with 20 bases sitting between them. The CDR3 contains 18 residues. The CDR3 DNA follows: TGCGCCAGCAGCTTTTTTCTCGGCGGCGGTTTGGGCACAGATACGCAGTATTTT. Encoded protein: CASSFFLGGGLGTDTQYF.

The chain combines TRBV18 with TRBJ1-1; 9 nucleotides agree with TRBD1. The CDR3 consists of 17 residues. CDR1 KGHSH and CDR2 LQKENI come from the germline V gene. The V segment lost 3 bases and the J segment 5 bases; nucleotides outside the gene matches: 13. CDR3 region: CASSPLMGQGRGTEAFF. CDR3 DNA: TGTGCCAGCTCACCCCTGATGGGACAGGGACGGGGAACTGAAGCTTTCTTT.

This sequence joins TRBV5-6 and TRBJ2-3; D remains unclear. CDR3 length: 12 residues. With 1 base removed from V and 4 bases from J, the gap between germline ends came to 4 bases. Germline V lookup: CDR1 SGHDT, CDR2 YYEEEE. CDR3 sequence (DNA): TGTGCCAGCAGCTTGTTATCAGATACGCAGTATTTT. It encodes CASSLLSDTQYF.

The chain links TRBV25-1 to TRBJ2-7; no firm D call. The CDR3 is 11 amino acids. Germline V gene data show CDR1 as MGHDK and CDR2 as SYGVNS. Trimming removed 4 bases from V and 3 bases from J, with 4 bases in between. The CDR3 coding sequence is TGTGCCAGCAGTGGGAGCTACGAGCAGTACTTC. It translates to CASSGSYEQYF.

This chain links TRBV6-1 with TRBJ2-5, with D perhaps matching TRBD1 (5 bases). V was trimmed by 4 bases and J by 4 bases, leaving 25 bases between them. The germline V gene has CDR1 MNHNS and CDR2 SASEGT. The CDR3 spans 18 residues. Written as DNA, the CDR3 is TGTGCCAGCAGTGCTATCATATATAAGAGCAGGGTAGGAGAGACCCAGTACTTC. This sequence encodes CASSAIIYKSRVGETQYF.

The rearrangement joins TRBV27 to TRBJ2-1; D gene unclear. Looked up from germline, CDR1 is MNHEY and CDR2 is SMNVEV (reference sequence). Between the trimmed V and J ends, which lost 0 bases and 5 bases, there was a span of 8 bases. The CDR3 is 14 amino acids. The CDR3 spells CASSLSEVDNEQFF. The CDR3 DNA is TGTGCCAGCAGTTTATCAGAGGTGGACAATGAGCAGTTCTTC.

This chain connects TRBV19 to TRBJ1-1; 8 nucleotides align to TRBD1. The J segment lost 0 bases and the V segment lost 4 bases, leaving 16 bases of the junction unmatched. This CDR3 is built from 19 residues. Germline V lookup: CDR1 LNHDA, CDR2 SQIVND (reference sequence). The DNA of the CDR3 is TGTGCCAGTAGTAAGGGGGAGGGACAGGTATTAGACTTGAACACTGAAGCTTTCTTT. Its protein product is CASSKGEGQVLDLNTEAFF.

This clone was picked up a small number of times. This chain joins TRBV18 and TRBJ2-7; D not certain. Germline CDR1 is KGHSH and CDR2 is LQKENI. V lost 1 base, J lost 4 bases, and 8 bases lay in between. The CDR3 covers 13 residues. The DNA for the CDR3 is TGTGCCAGCTCACCACTTTTAAATTACGAGCAGTACTTC. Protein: CASSPLLNYEQYF.

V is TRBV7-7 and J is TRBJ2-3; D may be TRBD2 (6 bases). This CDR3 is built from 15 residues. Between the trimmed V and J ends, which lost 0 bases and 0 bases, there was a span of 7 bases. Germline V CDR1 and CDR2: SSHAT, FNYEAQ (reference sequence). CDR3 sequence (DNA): TGTGCCAGCAGCTTAGCGAGCGGGAGCACAGATACGCAGTATTTT. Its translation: CASSLASGSTDTQYF.

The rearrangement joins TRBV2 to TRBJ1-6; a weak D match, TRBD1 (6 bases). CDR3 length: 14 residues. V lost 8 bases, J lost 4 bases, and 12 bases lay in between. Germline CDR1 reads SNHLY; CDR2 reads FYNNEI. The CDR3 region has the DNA TGTGCCAGCGGGGGGGCATTGTATAATTCACCCCTCCACTTT. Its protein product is CASGGALYNSPLHF. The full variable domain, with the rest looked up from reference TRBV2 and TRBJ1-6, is EPEVTQTPSHQVTQMGQEVILRCVPISNHLYFYWYRQILGQKVEFLVSFYNNEISEKSEIFDDQFSVERPDGSNFTLKIRSTKLEDSAMYFCASGGALYNSPLHFGNGTRLTVT.

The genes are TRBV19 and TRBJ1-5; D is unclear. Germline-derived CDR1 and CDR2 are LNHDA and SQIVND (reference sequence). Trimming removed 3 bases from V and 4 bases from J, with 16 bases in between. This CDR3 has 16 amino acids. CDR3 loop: CASSIVRNIPNQPQHF. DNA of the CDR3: TGTGCCAGTAGTATCGTCAGGAACATCCCTAATCAGCCCCAGCATTTT.

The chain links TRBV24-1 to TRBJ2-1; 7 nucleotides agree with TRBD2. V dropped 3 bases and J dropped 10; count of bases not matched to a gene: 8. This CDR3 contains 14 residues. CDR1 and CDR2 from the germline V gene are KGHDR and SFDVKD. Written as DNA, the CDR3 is TGTGCCACCAGTGATAGGACTAGGCGACGCGAGCAGTTCTTC. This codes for CATSDRTRRREQFF.